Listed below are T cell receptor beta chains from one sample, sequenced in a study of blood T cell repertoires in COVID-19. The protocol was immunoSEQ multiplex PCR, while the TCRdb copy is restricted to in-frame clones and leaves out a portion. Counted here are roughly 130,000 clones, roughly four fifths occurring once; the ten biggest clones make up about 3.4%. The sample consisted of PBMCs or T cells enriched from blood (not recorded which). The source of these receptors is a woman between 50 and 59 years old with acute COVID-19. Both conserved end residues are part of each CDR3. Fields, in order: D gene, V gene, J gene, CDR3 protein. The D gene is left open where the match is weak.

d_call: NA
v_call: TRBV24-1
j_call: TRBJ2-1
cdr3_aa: CATSVLDFPHEQFF

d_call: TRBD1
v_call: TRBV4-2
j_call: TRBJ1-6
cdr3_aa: CASSQVPGQSLSSYNSPLHF

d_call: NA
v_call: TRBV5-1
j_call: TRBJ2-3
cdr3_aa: CASSLALPGVGTDTQYF

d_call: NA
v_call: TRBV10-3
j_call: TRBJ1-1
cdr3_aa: CAITRDTGTEAFF

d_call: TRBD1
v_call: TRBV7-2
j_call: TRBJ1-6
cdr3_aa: CASSKTGLASPLHF

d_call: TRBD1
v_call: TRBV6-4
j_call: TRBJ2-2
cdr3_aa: CASRGQERTGELFF

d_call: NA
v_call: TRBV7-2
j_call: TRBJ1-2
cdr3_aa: CASSSIYDRYSSNYGYTF

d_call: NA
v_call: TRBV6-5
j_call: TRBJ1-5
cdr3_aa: CASTPRVGQPQHF

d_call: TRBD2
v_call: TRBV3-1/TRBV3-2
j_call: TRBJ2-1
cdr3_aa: CASSTRLAGVIMNEQFF

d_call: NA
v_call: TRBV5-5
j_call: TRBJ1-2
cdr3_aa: CASSSPGYYGYTF

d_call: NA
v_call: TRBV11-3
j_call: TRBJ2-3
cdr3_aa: CASSSMVGGLDTQYF

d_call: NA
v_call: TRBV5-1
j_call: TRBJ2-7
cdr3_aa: CASSLAGEGEQYF

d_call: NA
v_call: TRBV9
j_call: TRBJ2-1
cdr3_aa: CASSVNGGDYNEQFF

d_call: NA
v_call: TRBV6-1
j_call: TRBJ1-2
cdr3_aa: CASSDKGGYGYTF

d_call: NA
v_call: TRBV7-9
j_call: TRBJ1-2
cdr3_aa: CASSLERGVHGYTF

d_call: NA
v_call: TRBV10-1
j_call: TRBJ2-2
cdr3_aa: CASRKGRNTGELFF

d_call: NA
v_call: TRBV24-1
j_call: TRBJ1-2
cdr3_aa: CATSDGSEQGGGYTF

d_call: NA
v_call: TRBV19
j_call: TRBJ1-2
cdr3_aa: CASSPRQTSMIPGYTF

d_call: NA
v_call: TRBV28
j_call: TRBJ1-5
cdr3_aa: CASSHADQPQHF

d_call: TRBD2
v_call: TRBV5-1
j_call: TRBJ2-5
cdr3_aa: CASSFLAGEGTQYF

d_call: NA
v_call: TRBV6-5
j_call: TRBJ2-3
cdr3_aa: CASSYFGDTQYF

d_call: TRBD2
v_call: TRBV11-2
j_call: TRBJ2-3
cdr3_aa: CASSSARRTSAPYTDTQYF

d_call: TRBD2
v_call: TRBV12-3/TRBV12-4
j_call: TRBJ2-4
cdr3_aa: CASSFRGRNIQYF

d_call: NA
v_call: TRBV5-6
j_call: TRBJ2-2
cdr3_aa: CASSFGTPLGELFF

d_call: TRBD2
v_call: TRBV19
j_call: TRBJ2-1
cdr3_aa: CASTNGPRTSGSGRVVNNEQFF

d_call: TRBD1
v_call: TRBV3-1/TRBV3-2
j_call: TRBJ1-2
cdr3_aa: CASSQQDRGHNGYTF

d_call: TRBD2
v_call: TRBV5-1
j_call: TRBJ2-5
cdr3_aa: CASSSPGGRETQYF

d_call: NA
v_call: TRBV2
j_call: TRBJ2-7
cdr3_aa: CASSGGGRRAEQYF

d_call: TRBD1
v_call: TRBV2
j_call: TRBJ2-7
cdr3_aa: CASSEIGGQGNEQYF

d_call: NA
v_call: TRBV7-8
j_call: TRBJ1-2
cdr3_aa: CASSLERAAYYGYTF

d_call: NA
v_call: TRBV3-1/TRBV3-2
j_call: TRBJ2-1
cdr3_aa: CASSQDKGAGFSYNEQFF

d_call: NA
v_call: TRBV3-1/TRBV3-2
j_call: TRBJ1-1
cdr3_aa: CASSPDLSGGRRKAFF

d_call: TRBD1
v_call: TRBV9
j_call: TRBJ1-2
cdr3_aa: CASSARTGANYGYTF

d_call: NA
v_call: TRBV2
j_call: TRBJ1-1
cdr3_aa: CASSLTRETTEAFF

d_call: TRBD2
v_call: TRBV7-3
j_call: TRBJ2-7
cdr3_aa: CASSAIAGDEQYF

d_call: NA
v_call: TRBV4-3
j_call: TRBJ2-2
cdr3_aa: CASSQDARGTGELFF

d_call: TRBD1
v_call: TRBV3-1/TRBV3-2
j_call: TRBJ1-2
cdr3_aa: CASSVRDRVYNYGYTF

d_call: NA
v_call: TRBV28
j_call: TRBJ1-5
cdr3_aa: CASIQGGESNQPQHF

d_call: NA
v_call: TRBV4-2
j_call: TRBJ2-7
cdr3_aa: CASTPGAGTDYYEQYF

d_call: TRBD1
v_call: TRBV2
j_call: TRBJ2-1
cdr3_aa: CARAGTGNNNEQFF

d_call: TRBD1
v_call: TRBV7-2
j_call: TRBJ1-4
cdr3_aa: CASSLVGQRNEKLFF

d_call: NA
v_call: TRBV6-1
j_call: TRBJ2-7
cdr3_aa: CASSEDVTGVGEQYF

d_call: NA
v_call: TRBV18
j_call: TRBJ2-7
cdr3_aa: CASSYGGSYEQYF

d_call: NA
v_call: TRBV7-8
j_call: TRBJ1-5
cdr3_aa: CASSPQGYQPQHF

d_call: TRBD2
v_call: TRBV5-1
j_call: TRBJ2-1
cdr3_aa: CASSRTSGNNEQFF